This entry describes one TCR beta chain. What it recognizes is unknown. The data stem from a study of OX40 agonist ivuxolimab in advanced cancers. After removal of 9 bases from V and 1 base from J, the junction contained 5 bases not matched to a gene. The CDR3 is 13 amino acids. CDR1 is LNHDA and CDR2 is SQIVND in the germline V gene (reference sequence). Regarding the study as a whole: Expanded clones belonging to CD8+ T cells outnumbered, on average, those of CD4+.

Clones were sequenced by immunoSEQ multiplex PCR, and TCRdb holds only the in-frame ones, with some missing. This table holds 98,000 or so clones, about four fifths found once. The sequence came from an adult with an advanced solid tumor such as melanoma, head and neck, liver or kidney cancer. Sequences were derived from CD4+ or CD8+ T cells sorted from blood, sampled in a trial of the OX40 agonist ivuxolimab. The V gene is TRBV19, the J gene TRBJ1-1; TRBD1 matches at 7 bases. CDR3 protein: CASRTGQNTEAFF. In nucleotides, the CDR3 is TGTGCCAGCCGGACAGGCCAGAACACTGAAGCTTTCTTT.